Listed below are T cell receptor beta chains from one sample, sequenced in a study of CD8 T cells in Susac syndrome. MiXCR, run by TCRdb on the immunoSEQ multiplex PCR reads, gives a single entry per CDR3 protein. This table has approximately 120,000 distinct CDR3 sequences, roughly 97% appearing once. Sequenced material: CD4+ T cells from PBMCs. Receptor source: a human donor in good health. CDR3s include the opening cysteine and the closing phenylalanine or tryptophan. D genes are given only for firm matches. The size entry is marked missing in some rows and otherwise reads once, few, many or a size class.

CDR3aa	CDR3nt	j_gene	d_gene	abundance	v_gene
CASSQDPGFDTEAFF	TGTGCCAGCAGCCAAGATCCGGGGTTCGACACTGAAGCTTTCTTT	TRBJ1-1	.	.	TRBV3-1
CATSSKGAGLAGSGANVLTF	TGTGCCACCAGCAGTAAGGGGGCGGGACTAGCGGGATCTGGGGCCAACGTCCTGACTTTC	TRBJ2-6	TRBD2	.	TRBV15
CASSLLATSTDTQYF	TGTGCCAGCAGCCTTCTAGCGACTAGCACAGATACGCAGTATTTT	TRBJ2-3	.	.	TRBV5-4
CSARDRGSTQYF	TGCAGTGCTAGAGATCGTGGCTCTACGCAGTATTTT	TRBJ2-3	.	.	TRBV20-1
CASSPSNRVEKLFF	TGTGCCAGCTCACCATCTAACAGGGTTGAAAAACTGTTTTTT	TRBJ1-4	.	once	TRBV18
CASIQTGLPDVGYGYTF	TGTGCCAGCATCCAAACCGGACTCCCGGACGTGGGCTATGGCTACACCTTC	TRBJ1-2	.	.	TRBV6-1
CATSGTSGREQFF	TGTGCCACCTCCGGGACTAGCGGGAGGGAGCAGTTCTTC	TRBJ2-1	TRBD2	.	TRBV19
CSVKKPGLAGVEQFF	TGCAGTGTCAAGAAACCGGGACTAGCGGGAGTGGAGCAGTTCTTC	TRBJ2-1	TRBD2	.	TRBV20-1
CSGRQGSDTQYF	TGCAGCGGCCGACAGGGTTCAGATACGCAGTATTTT	TRBJ2-3	TRBD1	.	TRBV29-1
CSVTTLRMEKLFF	TGCAGCGTTACTACCCTTAGAATGGAAAAACTGTTTTTT	TRBJ1-4	.	.	TRBV29-1
CASSLVPGQGYGYTF	TGTGCCAGCAGCTTAGTGCCAGGACAGGGGTATGGCTACACCTTC	TRBJ1-2	TRBD1	.	TRBV7-9
CASSNRYAGSSTDTQYF	TGTGCCAGCAGCAACCGCTACGCAGGGTCTAGCACAGATACGCAGTATTTT	TRBJ2-3	.	.	TRBV5-4
CASRPKTGAYEQYF	TGTGCCAGCAGACCTAAGACAGGAGCCTACGAGCAGTACTTC	TRBJ2-7	.	.	TRBV6-6
CASSPRQNSNQPQHF	TGTGCCAGCTCACCACGACAGAATAGCAATCAGCCCCAGCATTTT	TRBJ1-5	.	.	TRBV18
CASSPLGGPSYNEQFF	TGTGCCAGCAGCCCCTTAGGCGGCCCCTCCTACAATGAGCAGTTCTTC	TRBJ2-1	.	.	TRBV7-9
CASSVRRSENTIYF	TGTGCCAGCAGCGTCCGGAGGTCTGAAAACACCATATATTTT	TRBJ1-3	.	.	TRBV13
CASSDSRGITF	TGTGCCAGCAGTGACTCGAGAGGGATTACCTTC	TRBJ1-2	.	.	TRBV6-4
CSARRTSNQPQHF	TGCAGTGCTAGACGGACTAGCAATCAGCCCCAGCATTTT	TRBJ1-5	.	.	TRBV20-1
CASSSSGQYEQYF	TGCGCCAGCAGCTCTTCGGGACAGTACGAGCAGTACTTC	TRBJ2-7	TRBD1	.	TRBV5-1
CASSFGQNNSPLHF	TGTGCCAGCAGTTTCGGTCAGAATAATTCACCCCTCCACTTT	TRBJ1-6	.	.	TRBV28
CASSQPSETQYF	TGCGCCAGCAGCCAGCCATCGGAGACCCAGTACTTC	TRBJ2-5	.	.	TRBV4-1
CASSDTSGGPRSGELFF	TGTGCCAGCAGCGATACTAGCGGGGGGCCCCGGTCCGGGGAGCTGTTTTTT	TRBJ2-2	TRBD2	.	TRBV9
CASTLGAGAEPLHF	TGTGCCAGCACCCTCGGGGCAGGGGCGGAACCCCTCCACTTT	TRBJ1-6	.	.	TRBV7-2
CASTRTGSTGELFF	TGTGCCAGTACAAGGACAGGGAGCACCGGGGAGCTGTTTTTT	TRBJ2-2	TRBD1	once	TRBV19
CASSLAQGTYGYTF	TGCGCCAGCAGCTTGGCCCAAGGGACCTATGGCTACACCTTC	TRBJ1-2	.	once	TRBV5-1
CASSQPPGVFYEQYF	TGTGCCAGCAGCCAACCGCCAGGGGTGTTCTACGAGCAGTACTTC	TRBJ2-7	.	.	TRBV7-4
CASSYAGVASEAFF	TGTGCCAGCAGTTATGCAGGGGTCGCTTCCGAAGCTTTCTTT	TRBJ1-1	.	.	TRBV2
CASSSRQGANEAFF	TGTGCCAGCAGCTCCAGACAGGGGGCAAATGAAGCTTTCTTT	TRBJ1-1	TRBD1	.	TRBV7-2
CSERQGAGEETQYF	TGCAGCGAGAGACAGGGGGCGGGAGAAGAGACCCAGTACTTC	TRBJ2-5	TRBD1	.	TRBV20-1
CASSDRNTIYF	TGTGCCAGCAGCGACAGAAACACCATATATTTT	TRBJ1-3	.	.	TRBV9
CASTPGQQFYGYTF	TGTGCCAGTACCCCGGGACAGCAGTTCTATGGCTACACCTTC	TRBJ1-2	TRBD1	.	TRBV19
CSVRGGLETQYF	TGCAGCGTTCGGGGGGGGCTGGAGACCCAGTACTTC	TRBJ2-5	TRBD2	.	TRBV29-1
CASSLVGEQETQYF	TGTGCCAGCAGCCTCGTTGGGGAGCAAGAGACCCAGTACTTC	TRBJ2-5	.	.	TRBV7-2
CASSLRDRHYNEQFF	TGTGCCAGCAGCCTCAGGGACAGGCATTACAATGAGCAGTTCTTC	TRBJ2-1	TRBD1	.	TRBV28
CASSLVDNTDTQYF	TGTGCCAGCAGTTTAGTCGACAACACAGATACGCAGTATTTT	TRBJ2-3	.	.	TRBV12-3/TRBV12-4
CASSEASGSETQYF	TGTGCCAGCAGTGAGGCTAGCGGGTCAGAGACCCAGTACTTC	TRBJ2-5	TRBD2	.	TRBV2
CASLTENQPQHF	TGTGCCAGCCTCACGGAAAATCAGCCCCAGCATTTT	TRBJ1-5	.	.	TRBV27